A single T cell receptor beta chain is shown here with its context. The same CDR3 arises from other DNA sequences in this sample as well. Trimming stripped 4 bases from V and 0 bases from J, with 6 bases between. CDR3 length equals 13 residues. The germline V gene encodes CDR1 LGHDT and CDR2 YNNKEL (reference sequence). This record comes from a study of blood T cell repertoires in COVID-19. Study at large: The United States, Italy and Spain were the sources of the acute and convalescent COVID-19 samples. Sample material is recorded as cDNA or gDNA derived from T cells, B-cell-depleted T cells, or PBMCs.

Authors' processing steps: Cell counts per sample came from amplifying reference gene primers. Measured with immunoSEQ multiplex PCR; TCRdb has only the in-frame clones, and not every one. V and J calls and clone size come straight from that table; D and trimming were deduced from the DNA. The table lists about 290,000 clones, roughly 90% of them singletons. V and J are TRBV3-1 (or the pseudogene TRBV3-2) and TRBJ1-1; D may be TRBD1 (5 bases). Sample: peripheral blood. The receptor was isolated from a man aged 35-49 years with acute or convalescent COVID-19. As DNA, the CDR3 is TGTGCCAGCAGCCGGGGCCTGAACACTGAAGCTTTCTTT. Amino acid sequence: CASSRGLNTEAFF.